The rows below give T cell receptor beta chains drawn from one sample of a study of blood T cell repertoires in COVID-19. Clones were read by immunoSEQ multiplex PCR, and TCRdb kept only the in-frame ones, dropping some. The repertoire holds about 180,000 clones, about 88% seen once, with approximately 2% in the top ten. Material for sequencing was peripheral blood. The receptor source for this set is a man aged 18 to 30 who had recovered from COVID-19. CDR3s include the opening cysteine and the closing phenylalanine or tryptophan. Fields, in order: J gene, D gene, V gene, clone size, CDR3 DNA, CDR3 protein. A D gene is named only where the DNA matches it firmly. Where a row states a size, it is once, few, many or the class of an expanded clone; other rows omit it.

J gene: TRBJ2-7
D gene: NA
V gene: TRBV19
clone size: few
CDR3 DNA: TGTGCCAGTAGTATAGGAAGGGGCTACTACGAGCAGTACTTC
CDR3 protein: CASSIGRGYYEQYF

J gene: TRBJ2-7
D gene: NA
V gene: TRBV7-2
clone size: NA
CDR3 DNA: TGTGCCAGCAGCTTTCAGGAAACCTACGAGCAGTACTTC
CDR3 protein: CASSFQETYEQYF

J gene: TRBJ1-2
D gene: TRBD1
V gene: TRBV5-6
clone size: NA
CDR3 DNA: TGTGCCAGCAGCTTCGACAGGGGGAACTATGGCTACACCTTC
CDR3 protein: CASSFDRGNYGYTF

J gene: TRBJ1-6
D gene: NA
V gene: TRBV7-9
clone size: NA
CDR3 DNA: TGTGCCAGCAGCTTAGCTGGCCCGGGGGAGTCACCCCTCCACTTT
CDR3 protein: CASSLAGPGESPLHF

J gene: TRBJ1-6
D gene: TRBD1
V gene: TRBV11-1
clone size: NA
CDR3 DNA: TGTGCCAGCAGCCGGGACAGGTGGTATAATTCACCCCTCCACTTT
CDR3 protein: CASSRDRWYNSPLHF

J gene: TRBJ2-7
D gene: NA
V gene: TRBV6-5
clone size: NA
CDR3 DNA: TGTGCCAGCAGTTACTCCCACGGGAGTAACGAGCAGTACTTC
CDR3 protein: CASSYSHGSNEQYF

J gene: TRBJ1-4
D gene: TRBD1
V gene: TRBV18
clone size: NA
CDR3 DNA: TGTGCCAGCTCACGCACGGGGGACAGGACAACTAATGAAAAACTGTTTTTT
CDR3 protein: CASSRTGDRTTNEKLFF

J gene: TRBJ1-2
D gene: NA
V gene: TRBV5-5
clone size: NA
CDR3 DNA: TGTGCCAGCAGGGGGGCAGGGAACTATGGCTACACCTTC
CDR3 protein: CASRGAGNYGYTF

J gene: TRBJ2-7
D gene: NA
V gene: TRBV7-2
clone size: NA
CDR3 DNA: TGTGCCAGCAGCTTAGGGGGGACACCGATCTACGAGCAGTACTTC
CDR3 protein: CASSLGGTPIYEQYF

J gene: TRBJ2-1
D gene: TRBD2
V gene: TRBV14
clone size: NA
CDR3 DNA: TGTGCCAGCAGCCCTAGCGGGAGACGGAATGAGCAGTTCTTC
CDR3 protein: CASSPSGRRNEQFF

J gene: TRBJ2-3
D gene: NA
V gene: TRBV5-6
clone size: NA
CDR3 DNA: TGTGCCAGCAGCTTATTTCCTAGCACAGATACGCAGTATTTT
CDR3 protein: CASSLFPSTDTQYF

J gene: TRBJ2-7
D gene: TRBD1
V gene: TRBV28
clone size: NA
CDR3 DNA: TGTGCCAGCAGTCAATCAAAGACAGGGAACTACGAGCAGTACTTC
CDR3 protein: CASSQSKTGNYEQYF

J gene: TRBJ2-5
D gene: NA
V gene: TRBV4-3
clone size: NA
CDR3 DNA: TGCGCCAGCAGCCAAGAGGGGGCGCGCTTACAAGAGACCCAGTACTTC
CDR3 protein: CASSQEGARLQETQYF

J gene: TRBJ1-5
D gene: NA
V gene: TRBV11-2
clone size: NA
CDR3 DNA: TGTGCCAGCCGTAACTCCGATAGCAATCAGCCCCAGCATTTT
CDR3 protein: CASRNSDSNQPQHF

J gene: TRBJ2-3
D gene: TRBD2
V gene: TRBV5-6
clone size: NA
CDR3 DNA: TGTGCCAGCAGCTTGATAGCGGGAGCAGATACGCAGTATTTT
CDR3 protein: CASSLIAGADTQYF